Below, one T cell receptor beta chain is given with its context. Its antigen has not been determined. Base qualities are not at hand, and no much larger clone is one base apart. The data were obtained in a study of OX40 agonist ivuxolimab in advanced cancers. Broadly, across the study: Ivuxolimab, which targeted the costimulatory receptor OX40 (CD134), was an agonistic, fully human IgG2 monoclonal antibody. Patients were allowed to have had prior anti-PD-1, anti-PD-L1 or anti-CTLA-4 therapy, and approximately 40% of the dose-escalation patients had been treated with checkpoint inhibitors. Of the roughly 51 patients in dose escalation, around 20 had hepatocellular carcinoma, roughly 15 had melanoma, 9 had renal cell carcinoma and 9 had head and neck cancer. Intravenous ivuxolimab was administered to patients every 2 weeks at six dose levels: 0.01, 0.1, 0.3, 1.5, 3 and 10 mg/kg. The point of sequencing TCRbeta in the periphery was to test whether ivuxolimab changed TCR sequence diversity and drove clonal T-cell expansion. Three dose-escalation patients achieved partial responses, one with hepatocellular carcinoma and two with cutaneous melanoma. The dose-escalation cohort was 82.7% male with a mean age of around 62 years, ranging from about 23 to 85. The paper reports the monotherapy dose-escalation portion (N of about 54 patients) of the phase I ivuxolimab trial. Findings and caveats that apply to the study as a whole: Partial responders in the 0.1-3.0 mg/kg groups had among the lowest normalized peripheral clonal expansion, especially among CD8+ T cells. After ivuxolimab, more expanded clones were found on average in CD8+ T cells than in CD4+ T cells. The antigen specificity of the clonally expanded peripheral T cells was not determined. At doses from 0.1 to 3.0 mg/kg, clonal expansion was seen in both CD4+ and CD8+ blood T cells between baseline and week 6. Low levels of normalized T-cell clonal expansion were also shown by some nonresponding patients.

For sequencing of the TCRbeta CDR3 region, genomic DNA was extracted from the sorted cells. The immunoSEQ Assay was used for sequencing of TCRbeta CDR3 regions. The immuneACCESS repertoire file appears here via TCRdb, limited to in-frame rearrangements. These files lack a portion of the clones; in checked studies, under half of the deficit traces to unresolved V genes, and the cause of the others is not known. This sample gives 58,000 or so clones in total; around four fifths of them show up just once. About 4.8% of the sample is held by the ten biggest clonotypes. The trial excluded patients who had a history of autoimmune disease or were on systemic immunosuppression. Peripheral blood for TCR sequencing was collected from all dose cohorts at baseline, on cycle 4 day 1, and on cycle 7 day 1. The samples were drawn from a first-in-human, open-label, multicenter phase I dose-escalation trial of ivuxolimab. Adults with locally advanced or metastatic melanoma, renal cell carcinoma, hepatocellular carcinoma or head and neck squamous cell carcinoma were enrolled in the trial. CD4+ and CD8+ T cells were sorted separately from peripheral blood before TCR sequencing.

The CDR3 has 15 amino acids, counting the end cysteine and phenylalanine. The only DNA kept is the CDR3, 45 bases in frame from the first base. According to the germline V gene, CDR1 reads SQVTM and CDR2 reads ANQGSEA. V and J lose 6 bases and 1 base, and a span of 18 bases separates them. The sample here was CD4+ or CD8+ T cells sorted from blood, taken in a trial of the OX40 agonist ivuxolimab. This receptor was obtained from an adult with an advanced solid tumor such as melanoma, head and neck, liver or kidney cancer. The V and J segments used are TRBV29-1 and TRBJ1-2, with an unclear D gene assignment. The CDR3 has the sequence CSVGQDRNNNYGYTF. Read as DNA, the sequence is TGCAGCGTCGGTCAGGACCGGAATAATAACTATGGCTACACCTTC.